This T cell receptor (beta chain) is from a study of blood T cell repertoires in COVID-19. Study at large: The study drew acute and convalescent COVID-19 samples from the United States, Italy and Spain. The analysed material was cDNA or gDNA that came from T cells, B-cell-depleted T cells, or PBMCs.

Study processing details: Amplification of reference gene primers provided the estimated nucleated cell counts. Sequenced by immunoSEQ multiplex PCR; TCRdb stores in-frame clones only, minus some. V, J and clone size reflect that table, while D and trimming were determined from the DNA. This sample has 150,000 to 200,000 clones, with roughly 82% found just once. The germline V and J ends were trimmed by 3 bases and 1 base, with 10 bases remaining between them. The germline V gene has CDR1 GTSNPN and CDR2 SVGIG (reference sequence). The CDR3 covers 14 residues. This clone appeared a single time. This clonotype was obtained from a woman in her twenties or thirties with acute or convalescent COVID-19. The chain is built from TRBV30 and TRBJ1-5; perhaps TRBD1 as D (6 bases). Sequencing was done on a sample of peripheral blood. CDR3 nucleotides: TGTGCCTGGAGGGGGGGGCTAAGCAATCAGCCCCAGCATTTT. As protein: CAWRGGLSNQPQHF.